Included here is one TCR beta chain sequence, with context. Its antigen is unknown. This entry belongs to a study of identifying expanded T cells in peripheral blood. Measured with immunoSEQ multiplex PCR; TCRdb has only the in-frame clones, and not every one. The sample lists approximately 100,000 clones, around nine tenths occurring once. CDR1 and CDR2 (germline): MDHEN, SYDVKM. V was pared by 7 bases and J by 7 bases, with 26 bases between. The CDR3 sequence is 16 residues long. Study-wide results and caveats: Over approximately two and four weeks, about 15 and 19 clones changed, versus around 1.2 between replicates.

The TCR sequence derives from a person aged 18 to 75 in good health. V and J are TRBV28 and TRBJ2-7, with D perhaps matching TRBD2 (6 bases). Sequenced: blood. The CDR3 loop reads CASTSPGTPAPGEQYF. CDR3 DNA sequence: TGTGCCAGCACCTCCCCAGGGACTCCCGCTCCCGGGGAGCAGTACTTC.